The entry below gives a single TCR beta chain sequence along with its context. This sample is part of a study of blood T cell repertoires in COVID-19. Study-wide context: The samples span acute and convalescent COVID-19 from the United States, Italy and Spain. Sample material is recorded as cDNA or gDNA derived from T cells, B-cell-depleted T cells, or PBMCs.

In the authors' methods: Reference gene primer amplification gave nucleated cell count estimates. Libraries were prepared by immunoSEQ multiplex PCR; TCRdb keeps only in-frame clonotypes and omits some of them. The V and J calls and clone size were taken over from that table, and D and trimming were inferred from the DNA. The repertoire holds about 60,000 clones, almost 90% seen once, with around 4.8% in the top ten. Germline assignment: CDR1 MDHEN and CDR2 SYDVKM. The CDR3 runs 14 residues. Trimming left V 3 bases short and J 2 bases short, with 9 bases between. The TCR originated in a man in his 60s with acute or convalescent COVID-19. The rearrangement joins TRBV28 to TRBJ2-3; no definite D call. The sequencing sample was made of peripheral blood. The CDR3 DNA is TGTGCCAGCAGTTTCGCGTTTATCACAGATACGCAGTATTTT. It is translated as CASSFAFITDTQYF.